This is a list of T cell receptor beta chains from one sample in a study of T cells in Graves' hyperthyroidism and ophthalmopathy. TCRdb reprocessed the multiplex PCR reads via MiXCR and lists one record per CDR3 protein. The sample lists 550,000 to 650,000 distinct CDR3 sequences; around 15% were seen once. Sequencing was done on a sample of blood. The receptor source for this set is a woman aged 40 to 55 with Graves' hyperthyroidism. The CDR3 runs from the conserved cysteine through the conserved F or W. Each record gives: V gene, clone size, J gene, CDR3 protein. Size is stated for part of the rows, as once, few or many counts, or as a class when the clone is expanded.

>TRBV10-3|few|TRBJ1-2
CAISGAGFGYTF
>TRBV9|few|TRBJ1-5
CASSVALRVGDSSGGNQPQHF
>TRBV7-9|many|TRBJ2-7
CASSFPGTSGNEQYF
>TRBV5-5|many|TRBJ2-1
CASSLELAGGPLLFF
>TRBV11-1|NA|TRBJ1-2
CASSPGQGADYGYTF
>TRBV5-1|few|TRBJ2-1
CASTQVLDRNEQFF
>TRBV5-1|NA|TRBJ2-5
CASSSMDLKETQYF
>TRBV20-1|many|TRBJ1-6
CSATRVDSPLHF
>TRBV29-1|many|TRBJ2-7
CSVTSGLAGGDPYEQYF
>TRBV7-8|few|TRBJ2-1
CASSYRGGLEQFF
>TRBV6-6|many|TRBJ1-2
CASSYNDQGAVGYTF
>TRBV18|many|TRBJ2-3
CASSPPSEDTQYF
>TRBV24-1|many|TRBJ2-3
CATSDIAGALDTQYF
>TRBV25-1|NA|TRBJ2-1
CASSESRGTAVYNEQFF
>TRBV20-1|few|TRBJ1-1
CSASRGLGAFF
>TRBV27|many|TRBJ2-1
CASSSIGTSGGGHNEQFF
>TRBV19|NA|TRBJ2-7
CASSIVGGYYEQYF
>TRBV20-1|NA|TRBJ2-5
CSAKTGTAQETQYF
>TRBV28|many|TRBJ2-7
CASSYVQGAYEQYF
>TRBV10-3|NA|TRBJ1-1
CAISDDQGMNTEAFF
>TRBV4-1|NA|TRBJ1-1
CASSQDPRGNTEAFF
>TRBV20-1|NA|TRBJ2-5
CSALGSQETQYF
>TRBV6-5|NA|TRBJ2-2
CASSYSNPDRGSPGELFF
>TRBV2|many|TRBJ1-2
CASSGHRTYGYTF
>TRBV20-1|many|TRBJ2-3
CSARGFPTDTQYF
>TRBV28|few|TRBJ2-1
CASSSGTRTNEQFF
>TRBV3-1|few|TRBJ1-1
CTSSPASNTEAFF
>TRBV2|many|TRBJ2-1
CASRKDMLSVDEQFF
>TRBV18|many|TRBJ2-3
CASSTLSTDTQYF